This TCR beta chain was captured by sequencing in a study of T cell repertoires in cytomegalovirus infection. Trimming shortened V by 1 base and J by 0 bases, and 6 bases separated the two germline ends. Germline CDR1 MNHEY, CDR2 SMNVEV (reference sequence). This CDR3 contains 14 residues. Each CDR3 protein gets one entry after TCRdb re-called the reads with MiXCR. The table lists around 440,000 distinct CDR3 sequences, approximately 11% of them singletons. This clonotype was detected many times. V is TRBV27 and J is TRBJ1-2, with D perhaps matching TRBD1 (6 bases). The TCR originated in a human donor in good health (CMV status not recorded). Some clones in this sample may be carry-over from other donors' samples. Material for sequencing was PBMCs. The CDR3, as DNA: TGTGCCAGCAGTTTATGGGGGCCTAACTATGGCTACACCTTC. This codes for CASSLWGPNYGYTF.